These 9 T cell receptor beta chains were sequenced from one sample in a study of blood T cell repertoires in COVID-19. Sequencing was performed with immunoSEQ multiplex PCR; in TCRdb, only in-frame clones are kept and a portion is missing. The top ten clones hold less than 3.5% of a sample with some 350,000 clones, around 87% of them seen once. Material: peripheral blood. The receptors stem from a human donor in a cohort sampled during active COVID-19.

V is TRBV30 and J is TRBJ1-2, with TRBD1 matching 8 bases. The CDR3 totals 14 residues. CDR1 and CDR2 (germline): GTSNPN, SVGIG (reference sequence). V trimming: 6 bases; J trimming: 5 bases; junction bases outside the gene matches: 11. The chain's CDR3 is CACPPTDRGYGYTF. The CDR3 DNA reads TGTGCCTGCCCACCAACCGACAGGGGATATGGCTACACCTTC.

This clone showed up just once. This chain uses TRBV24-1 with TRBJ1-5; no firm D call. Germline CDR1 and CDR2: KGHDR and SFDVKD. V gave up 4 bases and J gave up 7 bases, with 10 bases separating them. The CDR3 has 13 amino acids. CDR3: CATSERESQPQHF. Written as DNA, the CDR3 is TGTGCCACCAGTGAACGGGAGAGCCAGCCCCAGCATTTT.

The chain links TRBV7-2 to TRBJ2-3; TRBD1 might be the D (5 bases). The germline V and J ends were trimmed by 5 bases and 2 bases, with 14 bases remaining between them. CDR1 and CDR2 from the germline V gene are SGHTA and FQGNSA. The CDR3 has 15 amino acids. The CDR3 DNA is TGTGCCAGCAGCCGTCGGACACCCGACACAGATACGCAGTATTTT. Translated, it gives CASSRRTPDTDTQYF. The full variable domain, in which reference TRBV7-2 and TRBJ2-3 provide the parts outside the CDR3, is GAGVSQSPSNKVTEKGKDVELRCDPISGHTALYWYRQSLGQGLEFLIYFQGNSAPDKSGLPSDRFSAERTGGSVSTLTIQRTQQEDSAVYLCASSRRTPDTDTQYFGPGTRLTVL.

For the CDR3, the DNA is TGTGCCAGTAGTGCCCCCGGCGGGGTAGGTGATTCACCCCTCCACTTT. This sequence encodes CASSAPGGVGDSPLHF. The chain joins TRBV19 to TRBJ1-6; D ambiguous. Germline V gene data show CDR1 as LNHDA and CDR2 as SQIVND (reference sequence). The CDR3 is made up of 16 amino acids. Trimming took 5 bases from V and 8 from J, leaving 19 bases between them.

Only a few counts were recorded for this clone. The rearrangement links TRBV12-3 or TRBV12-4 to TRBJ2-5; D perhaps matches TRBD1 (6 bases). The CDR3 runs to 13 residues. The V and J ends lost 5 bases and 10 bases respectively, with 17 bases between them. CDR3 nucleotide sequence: TGTGCCAGCAGTCGACAGGCCCAAGGGGGCCAGTACTTC. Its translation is CASSRQAQGGQYF.

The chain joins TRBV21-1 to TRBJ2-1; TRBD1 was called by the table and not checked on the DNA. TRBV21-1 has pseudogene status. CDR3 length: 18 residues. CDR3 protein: CASSPIKPGQGTVDEQFF. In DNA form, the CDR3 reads TGTGCCAGCAGCCCCATCAAACCGGGACAGGGGACGGTGGATGAGCAGTTCTTC.

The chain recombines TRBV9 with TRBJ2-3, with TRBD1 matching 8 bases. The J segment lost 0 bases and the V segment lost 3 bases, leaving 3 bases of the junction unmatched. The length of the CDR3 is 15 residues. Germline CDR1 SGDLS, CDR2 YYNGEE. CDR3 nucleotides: TGTGCCAGCAGCGACACAGGGGGAAGCACAGATACGCAGTATTTT. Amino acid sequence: CASSDTGGSTDTQYF.

The CDR3 loop reads CASSIGGQTYNEQFF. In DNA, the CDR3 is TGTGCCAGCAGCATAGGGGGGCAGACATACAATGAGCAGTTCTTC. This chain connects TRBV9 to TRBJ2-1; D possibly uses TRBD1 or TRBD2 (6 bases each). V was trimmed by 4 bases and J by 4 bases, leaving 15 bases between them. The germline gives CDR1 SGDLS, CDR2 YYNGEE. CDR3 length: 15 amino acids.

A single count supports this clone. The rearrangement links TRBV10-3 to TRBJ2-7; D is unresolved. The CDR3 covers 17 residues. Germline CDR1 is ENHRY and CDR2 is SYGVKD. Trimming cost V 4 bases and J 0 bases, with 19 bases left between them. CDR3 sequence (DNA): TGTGCCATCAGTGGCTCGGCGGTCCTTTCAAGCTCCTACGAGCAGTACTTC. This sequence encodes CAISGSAVLSSSYEQYF.